This paragraph covers one TCR beta chain sequence. What it recognizes is unknown. Trimming took off 1 base at V and 5 bases at J, with 14 bases between the two ends. Germline CDR1 is SEHNR and CDR2 is FQNEAQ (reference sequence). The CDR3 extends over 15 amino acids. The source material, RNA transcripts, was used to amplify TCR beta CDR3 regions. Using the HTBI primer set, a first-round RT-PCR was run on the TCR CDR3. Using its own MiXCR run on the multiplex PCR reads, TCRdb lists one record per CDR3 protein. The table has about 500,000 distinct CDR3 sequences, over 45% seen once. Clinical symptoms, serum thyroxine and TRAb, thyroid ultrasound and orbital computed tomography were used for the diagnoses. These data are taken from a study of T cells in Graves' hyperthyroidism and ophthalmopathy. Study-wide results and caveats: Researchers found most expanded thyroid clonotypes above 0.001 in blood as well. Ophthalmopathy stood apart from stable hyperthyroidism in a 13 V-J model.

The sequence derives from an adult woman with Graves' disease, either hyperthyroidism or ophthalmopathy (not recorded which). The sample comprised peripheral blood or thyroid tissue (not recorded which). V and J are TRBV7-9 and TRBJ1-1; D remains ambiguous. For the CDR3, the DNA is TGTGCCAGCAGCTTAGGAGGGAGGTTTAGGACTGAAGCTTTCTTT. Translating it yields CASSLGGRFRTEAFF.